This TCR beta chain was identified during a study of regulatory T cells in long-lasting Graves disease. About the study: The study counted Graves' disease as persistent given over 5 years of antithyroid drugs and positive TSH receptor antibodies.

This clonotype has a count of ten or more. The antigen is undetermined. HTBI primers from iRepertoire and Arm-PCR of CDR3 regions yielded the TCR beta libraries. Each CDR3 protein gets one entry after TCRdb re-called the multiplex PCR reads with MiXCR. The repertoire holds roughly 470,000 distinct CDR3 sequences, about 20% seen once, with 7.8% in the top ten. General observations from the study: New patients shared fewer than 1,000 public clonotypes, and persistent patients shared more, with around 2,600.

This sample's time point: persistent/refractory GD, antithyroid drugs over 5 years with positive TRAb. Extracted RNA from PBMCs served as the source of the TCR library. American Thyroid Association guidelines were used to diagnose Graves' disease. Staff took around 9.7 milliliters of peripheral blood and put it into EDTA tubes. The specimen comprised peripheral blood mononuclear cells (PBMCs), sampled when the disease was refractory, from a patient treated with antithyroid drugs. The receptor comes from a female donor with Graves disease.

The CDR3 protein is CASSRYRESGYTF. In DNA form, the CDR3 reads TGTGCCAGCAGCCGCTATAGGGAATCCGGCTACACCTTC. J is TRBJ1-2 and V is TRBV6-2 or TRBV6-3, with D unclear. V was pared by 6 bases and J by 8 bases, with 16 bases between. Germline CDR1 MNHEY, CDR2 SVGEGT. This CDR3 spans 13 amino acids.